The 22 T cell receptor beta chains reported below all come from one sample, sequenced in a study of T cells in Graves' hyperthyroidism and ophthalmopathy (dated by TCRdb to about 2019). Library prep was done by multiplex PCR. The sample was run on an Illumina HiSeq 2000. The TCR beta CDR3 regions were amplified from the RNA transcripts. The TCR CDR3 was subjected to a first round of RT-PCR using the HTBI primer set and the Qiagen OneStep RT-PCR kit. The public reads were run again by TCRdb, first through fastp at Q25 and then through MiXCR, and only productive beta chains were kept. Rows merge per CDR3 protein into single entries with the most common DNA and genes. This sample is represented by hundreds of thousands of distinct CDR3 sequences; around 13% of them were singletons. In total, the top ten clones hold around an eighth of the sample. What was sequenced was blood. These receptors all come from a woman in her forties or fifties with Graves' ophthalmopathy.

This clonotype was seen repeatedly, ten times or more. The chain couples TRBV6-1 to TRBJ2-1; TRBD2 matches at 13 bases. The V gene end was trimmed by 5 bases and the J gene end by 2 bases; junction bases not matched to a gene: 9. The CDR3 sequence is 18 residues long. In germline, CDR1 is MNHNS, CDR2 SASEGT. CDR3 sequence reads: CASSLEGTSGITYNEQFF. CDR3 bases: TGTGCCAGCAGTCTCGAAGGGACTAGCGGGATCACCTACAATGAGCAGTTCTTC.

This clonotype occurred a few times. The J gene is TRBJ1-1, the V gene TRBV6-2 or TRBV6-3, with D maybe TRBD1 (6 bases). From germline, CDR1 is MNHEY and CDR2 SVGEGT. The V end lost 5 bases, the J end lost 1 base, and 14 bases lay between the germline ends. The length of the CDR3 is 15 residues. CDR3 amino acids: CASSQNGQPNTEAFF. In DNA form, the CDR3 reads TGTGCCAGCAGTCAAAATGGACAGCCGAACACTGAAGCTTTCTTT.

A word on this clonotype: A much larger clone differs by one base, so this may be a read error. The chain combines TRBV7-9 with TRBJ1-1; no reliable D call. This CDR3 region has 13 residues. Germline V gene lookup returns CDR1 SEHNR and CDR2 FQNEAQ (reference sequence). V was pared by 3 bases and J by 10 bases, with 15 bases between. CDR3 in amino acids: CASSFGSVSGAFF. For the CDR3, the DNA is TGTGCCAGCAGCTTTGGGTCTGTGTCTGGAGCTTTCTTT.

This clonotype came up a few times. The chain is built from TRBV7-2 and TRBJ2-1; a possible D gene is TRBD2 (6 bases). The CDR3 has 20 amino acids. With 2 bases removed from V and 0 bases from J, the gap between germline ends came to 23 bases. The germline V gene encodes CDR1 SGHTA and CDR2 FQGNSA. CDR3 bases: TGTGCCAGCAGCTTAACGGTTAGCGGTCATCCCGTCTTCTCCTACAATGAGCAGTTCTTC. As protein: CASSLTVSGHPVFSYNEQFF.

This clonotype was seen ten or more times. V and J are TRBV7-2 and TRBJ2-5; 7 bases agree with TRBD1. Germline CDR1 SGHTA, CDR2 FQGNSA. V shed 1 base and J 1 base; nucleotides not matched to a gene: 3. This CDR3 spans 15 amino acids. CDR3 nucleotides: TGTGCCAGCAGCTTAGTGGACAGGAGCCAAGAGACCCAGTACTTC. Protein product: CASSLVDRSQETQYF. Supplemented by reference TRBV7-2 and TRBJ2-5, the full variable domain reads GAGVSQSPSNKVTEKGKDVELRCDPISGHTALYWYRQSLGQGLEFLIYFQGNSAPDKSGLPSDRFSAERTGGSVSTLTIQRTQQEDSAVYLCASSLVDRSQETQYFGPGTRLLVL.

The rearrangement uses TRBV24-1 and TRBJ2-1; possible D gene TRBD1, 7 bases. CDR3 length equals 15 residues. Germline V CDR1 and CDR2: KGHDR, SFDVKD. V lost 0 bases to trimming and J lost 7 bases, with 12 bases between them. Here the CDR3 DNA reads TGTGCCACCAGTGATTTGGTCAGGGGGAGGAATGAGCAGTTCTTC. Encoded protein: CATSDLVRGRNEQFF.

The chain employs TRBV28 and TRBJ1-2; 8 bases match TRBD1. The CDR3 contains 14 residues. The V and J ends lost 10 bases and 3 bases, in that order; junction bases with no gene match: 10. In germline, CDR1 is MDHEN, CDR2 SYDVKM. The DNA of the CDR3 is TGTGCCATCGAATTTCCGGGACAGGACTATGGCTACACCTTC. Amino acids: CAIEFPGQDYGYTF.

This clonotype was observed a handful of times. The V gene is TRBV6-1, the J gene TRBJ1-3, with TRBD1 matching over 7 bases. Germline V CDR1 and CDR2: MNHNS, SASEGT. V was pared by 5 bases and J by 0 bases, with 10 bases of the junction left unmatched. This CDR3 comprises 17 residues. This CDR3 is CASSPYWTGSSGNTIYF. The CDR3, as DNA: TGTGCCAGCAGTCCCTACTGGACAGGTAGCTCTGGAAACACCATATATTTT.

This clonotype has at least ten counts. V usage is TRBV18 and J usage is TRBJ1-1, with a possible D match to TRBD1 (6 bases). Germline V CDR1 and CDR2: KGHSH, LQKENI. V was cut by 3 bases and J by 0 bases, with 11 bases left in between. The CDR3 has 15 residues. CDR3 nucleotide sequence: TGTGCCAGCTCACCCAGGGGAAATATGAACACTGAAGCTTTCTTT. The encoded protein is CASSPRGNMNTEAFF.

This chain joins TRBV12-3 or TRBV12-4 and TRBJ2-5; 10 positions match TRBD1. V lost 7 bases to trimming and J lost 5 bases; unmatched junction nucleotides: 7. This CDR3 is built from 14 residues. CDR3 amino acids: CASNPPGQGETQYF. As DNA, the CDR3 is TGTGCCAGCAACCCCCCGGGACAGGGGGAGACCCAGTACTTC.

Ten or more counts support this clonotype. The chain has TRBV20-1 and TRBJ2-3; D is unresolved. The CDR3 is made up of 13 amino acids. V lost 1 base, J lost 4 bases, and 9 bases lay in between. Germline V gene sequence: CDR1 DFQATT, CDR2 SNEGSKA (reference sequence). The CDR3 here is CSARGLGPDTQYF. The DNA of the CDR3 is TGCAGTGCTAGAGGTTTGGGCCCAGATACGCAGTATTTT.

CDR3 DNA sequence: TGTGCCAGCAGTGAACCGGGACAGGGGTACACGGATGAGCAGTTCTTC. Its translation is CASSEPGQGYTDEQFF. V and J are TRBV2 and TRBJ2-1, with TRBD1 matching over 10 bases. This CDR3 spans 16 amino acids. V gave up 2 bases and J gave up 8 bases; unmatched junction bases: 9. CDR1 and CDR2 from the germline V gene are SNHLY and FYNNEI.

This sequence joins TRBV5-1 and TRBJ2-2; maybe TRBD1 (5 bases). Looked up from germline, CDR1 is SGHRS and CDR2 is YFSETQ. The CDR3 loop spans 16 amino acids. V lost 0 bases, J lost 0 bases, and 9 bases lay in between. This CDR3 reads CASSLGPGPNTGELFF. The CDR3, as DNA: TGCGCCAGCAGCTTGGGACCAGGGCCGAACACCGGGGAGCTGTTTTTT. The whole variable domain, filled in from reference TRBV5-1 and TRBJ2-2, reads KAGVTQTPRYLIKTRGQQVTLSCSPISGHRSVSWYQQTPGQGLQFLFEYFSETQRNKGNFPGRFSGRQFSNSRSEMNVSTLELGDSALYLCASSLGPGPNTGELFFGEGSRLTVL.

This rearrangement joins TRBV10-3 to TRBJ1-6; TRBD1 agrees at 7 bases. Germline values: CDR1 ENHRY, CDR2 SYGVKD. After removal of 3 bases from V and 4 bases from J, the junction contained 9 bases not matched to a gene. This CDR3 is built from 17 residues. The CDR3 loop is CAISDRQGGTYNSPLHF. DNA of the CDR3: TGTGCCATCAGTGATCGACAGGGCGGCACATATAATTCACCCCTCCACTTT.

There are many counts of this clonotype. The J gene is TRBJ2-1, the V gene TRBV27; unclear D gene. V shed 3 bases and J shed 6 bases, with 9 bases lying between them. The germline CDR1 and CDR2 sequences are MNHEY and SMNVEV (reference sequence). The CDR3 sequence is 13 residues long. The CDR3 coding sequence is TGTGCCAGCAGTTTTTTGGTCCGCAATGAGCAGTTCTTC. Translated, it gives CASSFLVRNEQFF.

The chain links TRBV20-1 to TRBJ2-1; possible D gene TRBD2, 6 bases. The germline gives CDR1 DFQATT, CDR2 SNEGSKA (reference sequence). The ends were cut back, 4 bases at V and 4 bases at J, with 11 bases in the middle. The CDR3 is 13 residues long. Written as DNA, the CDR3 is TGCAGTGCTATTAGCGGAGCGTACAATGAGCAGTTCTTC. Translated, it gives CSAISGAYNEQFF.

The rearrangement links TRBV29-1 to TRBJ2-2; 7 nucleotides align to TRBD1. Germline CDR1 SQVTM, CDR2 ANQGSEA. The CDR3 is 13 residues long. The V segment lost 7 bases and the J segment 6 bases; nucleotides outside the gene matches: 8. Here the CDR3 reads CSGQGRGSGELFF. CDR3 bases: TGCAGCGGACAGGGAAGGGGCTCCGGGGAGCTGTTTTTT.

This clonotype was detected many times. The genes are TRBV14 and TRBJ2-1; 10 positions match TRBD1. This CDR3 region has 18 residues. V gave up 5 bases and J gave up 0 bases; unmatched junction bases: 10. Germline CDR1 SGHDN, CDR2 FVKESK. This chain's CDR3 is CASSLGQGPLSSYNEQFF. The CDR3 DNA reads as TGTGCCAGCAGCTTGGGACAGGGGCCCCTCAGCTCCTACAATGAGCAGTTCTTC.

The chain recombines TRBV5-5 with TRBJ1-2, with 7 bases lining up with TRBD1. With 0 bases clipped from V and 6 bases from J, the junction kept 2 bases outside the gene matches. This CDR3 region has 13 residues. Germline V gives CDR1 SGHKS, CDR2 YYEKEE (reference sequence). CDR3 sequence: CASSLVGTDGYTF. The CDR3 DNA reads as TGTGCCAGCAGCTTGGTAGGGACAGATGGCTACACCTTC.

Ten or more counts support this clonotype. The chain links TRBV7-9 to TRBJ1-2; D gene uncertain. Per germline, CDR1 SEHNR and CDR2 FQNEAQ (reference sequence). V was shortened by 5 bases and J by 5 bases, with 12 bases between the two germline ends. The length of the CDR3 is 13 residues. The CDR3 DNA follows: TGTGCCAGCAGCGCCGCACCATTGTATGGCTACACCTTC. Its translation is CASSAAPLYGYTF.

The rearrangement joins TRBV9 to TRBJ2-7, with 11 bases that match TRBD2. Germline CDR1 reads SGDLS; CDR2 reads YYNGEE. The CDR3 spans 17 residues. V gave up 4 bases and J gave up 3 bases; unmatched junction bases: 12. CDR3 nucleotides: TGTGCCAGCAGCTCCGGCAGGGGACTAGCGGCAATCTACGAGCAGTACTTC. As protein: CASSSGRGLAAIYEQYF.

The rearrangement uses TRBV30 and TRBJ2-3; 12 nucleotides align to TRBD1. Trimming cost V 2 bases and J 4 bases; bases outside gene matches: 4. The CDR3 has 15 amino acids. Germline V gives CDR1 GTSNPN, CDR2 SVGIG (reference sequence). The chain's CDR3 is CAWSTGTGGADTQYF. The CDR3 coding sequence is TGTGCCTGGAGTACCGGGACAGGGGGCGCAGATACGCAGTATTTT.